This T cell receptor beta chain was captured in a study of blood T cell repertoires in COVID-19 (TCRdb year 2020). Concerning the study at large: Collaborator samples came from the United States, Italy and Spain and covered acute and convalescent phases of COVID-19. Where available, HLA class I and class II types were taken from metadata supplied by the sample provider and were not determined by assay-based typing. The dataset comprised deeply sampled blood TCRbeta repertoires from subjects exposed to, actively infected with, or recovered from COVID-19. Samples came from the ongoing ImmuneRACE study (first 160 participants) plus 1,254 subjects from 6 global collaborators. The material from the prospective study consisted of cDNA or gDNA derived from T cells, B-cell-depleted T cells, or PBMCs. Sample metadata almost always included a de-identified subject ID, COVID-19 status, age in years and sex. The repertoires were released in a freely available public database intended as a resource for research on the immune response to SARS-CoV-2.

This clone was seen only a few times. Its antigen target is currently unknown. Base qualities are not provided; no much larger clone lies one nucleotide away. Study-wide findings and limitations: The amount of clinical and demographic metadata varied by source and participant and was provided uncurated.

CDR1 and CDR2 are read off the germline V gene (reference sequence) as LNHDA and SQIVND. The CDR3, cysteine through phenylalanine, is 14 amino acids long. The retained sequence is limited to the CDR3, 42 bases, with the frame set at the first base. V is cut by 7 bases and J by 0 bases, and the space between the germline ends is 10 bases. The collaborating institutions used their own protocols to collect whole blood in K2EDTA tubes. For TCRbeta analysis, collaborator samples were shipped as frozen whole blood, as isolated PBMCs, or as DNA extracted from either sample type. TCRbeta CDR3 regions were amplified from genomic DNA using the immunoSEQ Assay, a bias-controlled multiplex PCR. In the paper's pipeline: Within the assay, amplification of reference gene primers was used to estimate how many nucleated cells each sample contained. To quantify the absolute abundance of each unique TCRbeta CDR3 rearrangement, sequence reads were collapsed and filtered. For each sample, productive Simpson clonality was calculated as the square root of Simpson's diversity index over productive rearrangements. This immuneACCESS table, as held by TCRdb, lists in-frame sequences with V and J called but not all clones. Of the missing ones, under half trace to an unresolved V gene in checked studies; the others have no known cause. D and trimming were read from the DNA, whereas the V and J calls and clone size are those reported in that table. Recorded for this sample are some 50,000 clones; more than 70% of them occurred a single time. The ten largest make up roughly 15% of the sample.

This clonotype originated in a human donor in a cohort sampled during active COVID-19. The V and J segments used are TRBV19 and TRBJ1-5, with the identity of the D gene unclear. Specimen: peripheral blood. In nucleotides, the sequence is TGTGCCAGTACGGAGATTATTAGCAATCAGCCCCAGCATTTT. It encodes CASTEIISNQPQHF.